This TCR beta chain was captured in a study of T-cell memory formation after mild COVID-19. At the level of the study: Each donor largely had its own TCR clusters. Regarding the study as a whole: Contracting CD4+ clones lay largely in CM and EM, with CD8+ ones residing in EMRA. There was a balanced CD4/CD8 profile in clones contracting day 15 to 85, and later expanders leaned CD4+.

With constant-segment primers, 5'RACE yielded cDNA libraries of TCR alpha and TCR beta that carried sample barcodes and UMIs. MiXCR, applied by TCRdb to the 5' RACE reads, yields one record per CDR3 protein. Of roughly 200,000 distinct CDR3 sequences in the sample, 16% were seen once. Details on this clonotype: Its antigen is as yet unknown.

This receptor was obtained from an adult woman who had mild COVID-19 (a few samples of this study predate the infection). Cell type and time point are not known. The sample comprised PBMCs or a T cell subset sorted from them (not recorded which).

The DNA for the CDR3 is TGTGCCAGCAGTTACTCGGGTGACAGTAATTCACCCCTCCACTTT. Translating it yields CASSYSGDSNSPLHF. The chain joins TRBV6-5 to TRBJ1-6; the D gene is possibly TRBD1 (5 bases). Per the germline V gene, CDR1 is MNHEY and CDR2 is SVGAGI. The V end lost 0 bases, the J end lost 6 bases, and 9 bases lay between the germline ends. The CDR3 sequence is 15 residues long.